This TCR beta chain was obtained from a study of radiotherapy plus CTLA-4 blockade in lung cancer (dated by TCRdb to 2016 to 2018). Looking at the study overall: Objective responses occurred in approximately 17% of enrolled patients, and 30% to 35% achieved disease control.

The CDR3 goes from the cysteine to the phenylalanine over 13 residues. Just the 39-base CDR3 DNA is kept, in frame starting at base 1. CDR1 and CDR2 were assigned from the germline V gene as SGHRS and YFSETQ. Trimming removed 5 bases from V and 2 bases from J, leaving 10 bases between the germline ends. Overall study outcomes, separate from this receptor: After treatment with radiotherapy and ipilimumab, TCR clones that originated in tumors expanded in peripheral blood. The strongest predictors of response were reported to be early dynamic shifts in blood T cell clones along with a rise in serum interferon-beta following radiation.

Libraries were constructed by the immunoSEQ multiplex PCR assay. Here the immuneACCESS table is served through TCRdb, limited to in-frame sequences with V and J called. Missing clones are a known gap in these copies; in checked studies unresolved V genes cover under half, and the rest lacks a known reason. This sample holds tens of thousands of clones; roughly 80% were observed only once. The ten largest clones add up to around 0.9% of the sample. This clone was found a few times. No cognate antigen has been identified for it. Nothing much larger sits one base from this clone, and base qualities are not available. The study tested focal radiation therapy combined with CTLA-4 blockade (ipilimumab) in patients with chemo-refractory metastatic non-small-cell lung cancer.

This TCR was recovered from a human donor with non-small cell lung cancer who had stable disease on radiotherapy plus ipilimumab. The sequence is built from TRBV5-1 and TRBJ2-5, with the D segment identity uncertain. The sequences come from peripheral blood, collected from a patient treated with radiotherapy plus ipilimumab. The CDR3 is CASRVMTQETQYF. The DNA sequence is given as TGCGCCAGCAGAGTAATGACTCAAGAGACCCAGTACTTC.